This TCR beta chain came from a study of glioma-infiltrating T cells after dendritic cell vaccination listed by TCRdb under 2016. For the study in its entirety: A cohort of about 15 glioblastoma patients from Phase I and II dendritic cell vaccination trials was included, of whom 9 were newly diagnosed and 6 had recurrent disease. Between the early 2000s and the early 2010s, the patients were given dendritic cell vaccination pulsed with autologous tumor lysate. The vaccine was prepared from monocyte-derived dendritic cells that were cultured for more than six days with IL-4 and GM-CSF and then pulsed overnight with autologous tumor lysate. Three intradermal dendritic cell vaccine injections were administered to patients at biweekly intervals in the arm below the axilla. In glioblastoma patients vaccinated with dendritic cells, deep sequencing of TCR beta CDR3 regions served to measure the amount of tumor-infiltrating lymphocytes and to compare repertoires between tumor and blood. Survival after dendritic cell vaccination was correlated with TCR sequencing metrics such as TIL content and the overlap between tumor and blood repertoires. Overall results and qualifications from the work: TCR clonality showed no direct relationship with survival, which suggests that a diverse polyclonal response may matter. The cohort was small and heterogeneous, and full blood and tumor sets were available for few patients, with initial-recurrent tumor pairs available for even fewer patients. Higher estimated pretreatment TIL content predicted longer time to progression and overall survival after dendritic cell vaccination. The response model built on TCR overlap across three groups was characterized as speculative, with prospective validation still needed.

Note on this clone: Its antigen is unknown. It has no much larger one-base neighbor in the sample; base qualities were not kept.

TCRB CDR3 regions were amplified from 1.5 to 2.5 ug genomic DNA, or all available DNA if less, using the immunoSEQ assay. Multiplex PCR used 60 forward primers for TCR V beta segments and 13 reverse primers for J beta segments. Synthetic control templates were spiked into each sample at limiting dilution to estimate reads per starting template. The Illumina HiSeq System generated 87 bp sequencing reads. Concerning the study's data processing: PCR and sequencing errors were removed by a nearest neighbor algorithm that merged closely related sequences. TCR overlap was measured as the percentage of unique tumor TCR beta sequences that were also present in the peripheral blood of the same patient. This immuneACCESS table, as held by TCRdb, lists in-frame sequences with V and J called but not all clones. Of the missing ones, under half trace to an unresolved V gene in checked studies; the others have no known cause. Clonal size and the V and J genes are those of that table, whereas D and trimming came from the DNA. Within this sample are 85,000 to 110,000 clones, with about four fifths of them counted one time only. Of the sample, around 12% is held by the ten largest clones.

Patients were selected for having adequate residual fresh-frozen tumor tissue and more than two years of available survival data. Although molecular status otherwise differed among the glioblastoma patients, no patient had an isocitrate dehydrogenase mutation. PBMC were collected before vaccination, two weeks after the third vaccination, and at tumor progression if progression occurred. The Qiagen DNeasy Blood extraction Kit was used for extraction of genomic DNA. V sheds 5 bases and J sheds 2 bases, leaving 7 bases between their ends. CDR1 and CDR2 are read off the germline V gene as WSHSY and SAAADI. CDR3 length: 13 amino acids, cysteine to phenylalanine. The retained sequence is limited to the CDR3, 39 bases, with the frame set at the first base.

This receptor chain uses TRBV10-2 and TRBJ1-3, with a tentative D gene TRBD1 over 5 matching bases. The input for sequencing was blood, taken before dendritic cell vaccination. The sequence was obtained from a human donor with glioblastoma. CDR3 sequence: CASSRGAGNTIYF. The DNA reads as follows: TGCGCCAGCAGTAGGGGCGCTGGAAACACCATATATTTT.